A single sample gave rise to the 27 T cell receptor beta chains below, sequenced in a study of read filtering for tumor transcriptome and immune sequencing. From roughly 400 ng of RNA, a library with molecular barcoded alpha/delta and beta/gamma adaptors was made. Each CDR3 protein is one row after TCRdb ran MiXCR on the reads. The sample comprises roughly 25,000 distinct CDR3 sequences, 20% to 25% of which are singletons, and about a sixth rests with the top ten. Sequences were obtained from a population of CD138-negative cells sorted from bone marrow. The origin of the receptors is a donor at least 40 years old with multiple myeloma.

This clonotype qualifies as medium-sized. This chain links TRBV18 with TRBJ2-1; maybe TRBD1 (5 bases). CDR1 KGHSH and CDR2 LQKENI come from the germline V gene. This CDR3 contains 13 residues. Deletions cut 2 bases from V and 6 bases from J, with 8 bases between. The CDR3 loop reads CASSPGASNEQFF. CDR3 DNA sequence: TGTGCCAGCTCACCAGGGGCTTCCAATGAGCAGTTCTTC.

This clonotype is categorized as medium-sized. The chain is built from TRBV6-1 and TRBJ2-1, with TRBD2 identical over 9 bases. The length of the CDR3 is 13 residues. J was trimmed by 8 bases and V by 5 bases; bases with no gene match: 4. Germline lookup yields CDR1 MNHNS and CDR2 SASEGT. The CDR3, as DNA: TGTGCCAGCAGTTCTAGCGGGACGGATGAGCAGTTCTTC. Protein: CASSSSGTDEQFF.

This clonotype was detected many times. The chain couples TRBV20-1 to TRBJ1-1; possible D gene TRBD1, 6 bases. Trimming took off 3 bases at V and 8 bases at J, with 13 bases between the two ends. CDR1 and CDR2 (germline): DFQATT, SNEGSKA (reference sequence). The CDR3 is 12 amino acids. The CDR3 loop reads CSARAGAGEAFF. DNA of the CDR3: TGCAGTGCTAGGGCAGGGGCGGGAGAAGCTTTCTTT.

The CDR3 DNA reads TGTGCCAGCAGCTTATGGGTTAGCGGGAGAGCTAACATTCAGTACTTC. It specifies CASSLWVSGRANIQYF. The chain is built from TRBV7-3 and TRBJ2-4, with 9 nucleotides matching TRBD2. The CDR3 runs 16 residues. The ends lost 2 bases at V and 7 bases at J; junction bases unmatched: 9. Looked up from germline, CDR1 is SGHTA and CDR2 is FQGTGA.

This clonotype was seen a handful of times. A much bigger clone sits one base away, suggesting this may be a read error. This chain connects TRBV2 to TRBJ1-6; D uncertain. The germline CDR1 and CDR2 sequences are SNHLY and FYNNEI. The germline V and J ends were trimmed by 4 bases and 10 bases, with 11 bases remaining between them. The CDR3 has 13 residues. The CDR3 loop reads CASSGGARSPLHF. In DNA form, the CDR3 reads TGTGCCAGCAGTGGGGGAGCGAGGTCACCCCTCCACTTT.

The sample holds many counts of this clonotype. This rearrangement joins TRBV28 to TRBJ2-1; 9 nucleotides line up with TRBD2. This CDR3 has 15 residues. V lost 3 bases, J lost 8 bases, and 8 bases stayed unmatched. CDR1 MDHEN and CDR2 SYDVKM come from the germline V gene. The CDR3 nucleotides read TGTGCCAGCAGTTTTCTTAGCGGGAGTGCGGATGAGCAGTTCTTC. Protein: CASSFLSGSADEQFF.

This clonotype occurred a few times. This sequence joins TRBV2 and TRBJ2-1; 11 bases are a match to TRBD2. Per the germline V gene, CDR1 is SNHLY and CDR2 is FYNNEI. CDR3 length equals 15 residues. The trim removed 5 bases at V and 2 bases at J, leaving 2 bases unmatched. The CDR3 is CASSLGLAAYNEQFF. CDR3 bases: TGTGCCAGCAGTTTGGGACTAGCGGCCTACAATGAGCAGTTCTTC.

Remarks on this clonotype: Since a much larger clone is just one base distant, this may be a read error. The gene calls are TRBV18 and TRBJ2-5, with TRBD1 identical over 9 bases. The trim removed 4 bases at V and 9 bases at J, leaving 15 bases unmatched. CDR1 and CDR2 from the germline V gene are KGHSH and LQKENI. The CDR3 loop spans 16 amino acids. The CDR3 DNA reads TGTGCCAGCTCACGACTTGGACAGGGGACCGGGGAGGCCCAGTACTTC. It specifies CASSRLGQGTGEAQYF.

Comments on this clonotype: The germline gene is not matched at one end of the junction; a read error may be the cause. The chain joins TRBV5-4 to TRBJ2-5; D is possibly TRBD2 (5 bases). Germline V gene sequence: CDR1 SGHNT, CDR2 YYREEE (reference sequence). There are 14 residues in the CDR3. DNA for the CDR3: TGTGTCAGCAGCTTTGGAGGCATCCAAGAGACCCAGTACTTC. It codes for CVSSFGGIQETQYF.

This clonotype was detected many times. The chain uses TRBV28 and TRBJ2-7; D is ambiguous. Per germline, CDR1 MDHEN and CDR2 SYDVKM. CDR3 length: 12 amino acids. The V and J ends lost 1 base and 6 bases respectively, with 7 bases between them. The chain's CDR3 is CASSLYLVEQYF. The CDR3 DNA is TGTGCCAGCAGTTTATACCTGGTCGAGCAGTACTTC. The full variable domain, its missing parts supplied by reference TRBV28 and TRBJ2-7, is DVKVTQSSRYLVKRTGEKVFLECVQDMDHENMFWYRQDPGLGLRLIYFSYDVKMKEKGDIPEGYSVSREKKERFSLILESASTNQTSMYLCASSLYLVEQYFGPGTRLTVT.

This clonotype occurred a few times. The rearrangement joins TRBV10-3 to TRBJ1-3; D might be TRBD1 (5 bases). Trimming pared 7 bases from V and 6 bases from J, leaving 10 bases between. Germline values: CDR1 ENHRY, CDR2 SYGVKD. CDR3 length: 12 amino acids. CDR3 amino acids: CAIMRGENTIYF. CDR3 nucleotides: TGTGCCATCATGCGGGGGGAAAACACCATATATTTT.

V and J are TRBV20-1 and TRBJ1-4, with TRBD1 identical over 11 bases. Per germline, CDR1 DFQATT and CDR2 SNEGSKA (reference sequence). This CDR3 has 13 residues. V lost 6 bases, J lost 8 bases, and 5 bases stayed unmatched. CDR3 region: CSAAGTGGEKLFF. The CDR3 bases are TGCAGTGCCGCCGGGACAGGGGGAGAAAAACTGTTTTTT.

The sample holds many counts of this clonotype. V gene TRBV4-1 combines with J gene TRBJ2-1, with 7 nucleotides matching TRBD2. CDR1 MGHRA and CDR2 YSYEKL come from the germline V gene. The CDR3 covers 18 residues. The V gene end was trimmed by 3 bases and the J gene end by 4 bases; junction bases not matched to a gene: 15. The CDR3 reads CASSHLVARSGGYNEQFF. For the CDR3, the DNA is TGCGCCAGCAGCCACCTGGTTGCGCGCTCGGGAGGTTACAATGAGCAGTTCTTC.

The table lists this clonotype with many counts. This chain links TRBV19 with TRBJ2-1; 11 nucleotides align to TRBD2. CDR3 length: 15 residues. Looked up from germline, CDR1 is LNHDA and CDR2 is SQIVND (reference sequence). The trim removed 5 bases at V and 8 bases at J, leaving 8 bases unmatched. The CDR3 reads CASSYTSGSKYEQFF. Here the CDR3 DNA reads TGTGCCAGTAGTTACACTAGCGGGAGTAAGTATGAGCAGTTCTTC.

In regard to this clonotype: This likely came from a read error, as a far larger clone is one base away. The conserved phenylalanine or tryptophan is not found at the CDR3 terminus, so this likely reflects a read error. This sequence joins TRBV28 and TRBJ2-1; TRBD1 aligns across 9 bases. CDR1 and CDR2 from the germline V gene are MDHEN and SYDVKM. Trimming at V came to 3 bases and at J to 5 bases, leaving 5 bases not matched to a gene. This CDR3 is built from 15 residues. The CDR3 DNA follows: TGTGCCAGCAGTTTCCGGGACAGGGCTGACAATGAGCAGTTCCTC. It specifies CASSFRDRADNEQFL.

The table lists this clonotype with many counts. The J gene is TRBJ2-1, the V gene TRBV15, with D perhaps being TRBD1 or TRBD2 (5 bases each). This CDR3 region has 15 residues. V lost 0 bases, J lost 8 bases, and 14 bases lay in between. Germline CDR1 reads LNHNV; CDR2 reads YYDKDF (reference sequence). Here the CDR3 DNA reads TGTGCCACCAGCAGAGATCCCAGAGGGGTCGATGAGCAGTTCTTC. This codes for CATSRDPRGVDEQFF.

The table lists this clonotype with many counts. The chain links TRBV20-1 to TRBJ1-1, with 7 bases identical to TRBD1. Germline CDR1 reads DFQATT; CDR2 reads SNEGSKA (reference sequence). The CDR3 is 13 amino acids. Trimming took 5 bases from V and 0 from J; bases not matched to a gene: 3. The CDR3 loop is CSAPDRVNTEAFF. CDR3 nucleotide sequence: TGCAGTGCTCCCGACAGGGTGAACACTGAAGCTTTCTTT.

This clonotype was observed at least ten times. The rearrangement uses TRBV10-3 and TRBJ2-2; D is ambiguous. Germline V gene sequence: CDR1 ENHRY, CDR2 SYGVKD. V lost 4 bases and J 7 bases, leaving 13 bases between the germline ends. The CDR3 length is 14 residues. The DNA for the CDR3 is TGTGCCATCAGTGCGATTAGCTTGAGCGGGGAGCTGTTTTTT. This translates into CAISAISLSGELFF.

This clonotype has more than one count but fewer than ten. The chain links TRBV29-1 to TRBJ2-7, with 7 bases matching TRBD2. The CDR3 covers 15 residues. Germline values: CDR1 SQVTM, CDR2 ANQGSEA. V dropped 7 bases and J dropped 0; count of bases not matched to a gene: 12. For the CDR3, the DNA is TGCAGCGCCCAGCTTTCTAGCGGAGCCTCCTACGAGCAGTACTTC. Amino acid sequence: CSAQLSSGASYEQYF.

This clonotype was seen more than once but under ten times. The V call is TRBV5-1, the J call TRBJ2-1; D remains ambiguous. The CDR3 covers 15 residues. Between the trimmed V and J ends, which lost 0 bases and 0 bases, there was a span of 7 bases. Germline lookup yields CDR1 SGHRS and CDR2 YFSETQ. As DNA, the CDR3 is TGCGCCAGCAGCTTGGAGGATAGCTCCTACAATGAGCAGTTCTTC. Translated, it gives CASSLEDSSYNEQFF.

There are many counts of this clonotype. A clone one base away is much larger, so this may be a read error. The chain uses TRBV6-2 or TRBV6-3 and TRBJ2-1; possible D gene TRBD2, 7 bases. CDR1 and CDR2 (germline): MNHEY, SVGEGT. CDR3 length: 15 residues. The CDR3 nucleotides are TGTACCAGCAGTTACGGGGGGCTCGTCAATAATGAGCAGTTCTTC. Its protein product is CTSSYGGLVNNEQFF.

V and J are TRBV2 and TRBJ2-3, with D perhaps TRBD2 (6 bases). Trimming pared 6 bases from V and 5 bases from J, leaving 12 bases between. CDR3 length equals 13 residues. Germline assignment: CDR1 SNHLY and CDR2 FYNNEI. The DNA of the CDR3 is TGTGCCAGCAGGCGGGGCCATGGAGATACGCAGTATTTT. This gives the protein CASRRGHGDTQYF. The complete variable domain, with remaining parts taken from reference TRBV2 and TRBJ2-3, reads EPEVTQTPSHQVTQMGQEVILRCVPISNHLYFYWYRQILGQKVEFLVSFYNNEISEKSEIFDDQFSVERPDGSNFTLKIRSTKLEDSAMYFCASRRGHGDTQYFGPGTRLTVL.

Details on this clonotype: One base away lies a much larger clone, so this may be a sequencing read error. The conserved closing phenylalanine or tryptophan is absent in this CDR3, likely reflecting a read error. The chain links TRBV24-1 to TRBJ2-3, with no clear D. The germline gives CDR1 KGHDR, CDR2 SFDVKD. The CDR3 length is 13 residues. Between the trimmed V and J ends, which lost 4 bases and 1 base, there was a span of 5 bases. The CDR3: CATSEVGTDTQYS. The CDR3 DNA is TGTGCCACCAGTGAGGTGGGCACAGATACGCAGTATTCT.

A note on this clonotype: A much larger clone differs by one base, so this may be a read error. In this CDR3 the conserved last residue, phenylalanine or tryptophan, is missing, so a read error is likely. The chain employs TRBV5-1 and TRBJ2-2; 7 nucleotides line up with TRBD1. CDR3 size: 14 residues. CDR1 is SGHRS and CDR2 is YFSETQ in the germline V gene. V shed 4 bases and J 7 bases; nucleotides not matched to a gene: 7. The CDR3: CASSPDRVGGELFS. CDR3 DNA: TGCGCCAGCAGCCCAGACAGGGTTGGCGGGGAGCTGTTTTCT.

This clonotype has ten or more counts. The chain recombines TRBV6-6 with TRBJ1-1, with 7 bases identical to TRBD1. The CDR3 spans 14 residues. The V segment lost 5 bases and the J segment 1 base; nucleotides outside the gene matches: 4. The germline CDR1 and CDR2 sequences are MNHNY and SVGAGI (reference sequence). The CDR3 region is CASSENRGNTEAFF. The CDR3 nucleotides read TGTGCCAGCAGTGAGAACAGGGGGAACACTGAAGCTTTCTTT.

This clonotype is deemed medium-sized (0.01 to 0.1%). The gene calls are TRBV5-1 and TRBJ2-1; 8 nucleotides align to TRBD2. CDR3 length: 15 residues. Germline CDR1 reads SGHRS; CDR2 reads YFSETQ. Trimming removed 4 bases from V and 0 bases from J; junction bases left unmatched: 3. The CDR3 DNA follows: TGCGCCAGCAGCCTAACTAGCGGCTCCTACAATGAGCAGTTCTTC. Translated, it gives CASSLTSGSYNEQFF.

This clonotype was picked up many times. The chain carries TRBV12-3 or TRBV12-4 and TRBJ2-4; 7 bases are a match to TRBD2. V lost 3 bases to trimming and J lost 1 base; unmatched junction nucleotides: 6. This CDR3 is built from 16 residues. The CDR3 DNA sequence: TGTGCCAGCAGTTTTGCGGGGGTTGGTGCCAAAAACATTCAGTACTTC. Residues: CASSFAGVGAKNIQYF.